The 18 T cell receptor beta chains below were found in one sample sequenced in a study of cytomegalovirus exposure and HLA in healthy donors. Only in-frame clones appear in the TCRdb table, and some are missing; sequencing was by immunoSEQ multiplex PCR. The sample holds 110,000 to 150,000 clones; approximately 91% are singletons and the top ten take approximately 0.7%. Sequenced material: PBMCs. Source of these receptors: a man aged 18 to 29 in good health and CMV-seronegative.

This chain links TRBV11-3 with TRBJ2-1; D is undetermined. This CDR3 has 12 residues. Germline lookup yields CDR1 SGHNT and CDR2 YENEEA. V shed 0 bases and J shed 10 bases, with 7 bases lying between them. The CDR3 sequence: CASSLETTEQFF. In DNA form, the CDR3 reads TGTGCCAGCAGCTTAGAAACTACCGAGCAGTTCTTC.

The chain couples TRBV7-6 to TRBJ2-5, with D possibly being TRBD2 (6 bases). Germline loops: CDR1 SGHVS, CDR2 FNYEAQ. The CDR3 consists of 15 residues. Trimming took 2 bases from V and 2 from J, leaving 12 bases between them. Here the CDR3 DNA reads TGTGCCAGCAGCTTATTCGGAGGGAAACAAGAGACCCAGTACTTC. The encoded protein is CASSLFGGKQETQYF.

The V and J genes are TRBV11-2 and TRBJ2-1, with 12 bases aligning to TRBD2. The germline V gene has CDR1 SGHAT and CDR2 FQNNGV. The CDR3 has 15 residues. V was clipped by 5 bases and J by 7 bases; unmatched bases: 6. The CDR3 DNA sequence: TGTGCCAGCAGCCCTCTAGCGGGAGGGCAGAATGAGCAGTTCTTC. Residues: CASSPLAGGQNEQFF.

The CDR3 loop reads CASSRGQGAQAFF. Here the CDR3 DNA reads TGTGCCAGCAGTCGGGGACAGGGGGCCCAAGCTTTCTTT. The chain is built from TRBV2 and TRBJ1-1, with TRBD1 matching 12 bases. J lost 9 bases, V lost 5 bases, and 4 bases had no gene match. The CDR3 length is 13 residues. Per the germline V gene, CDR1 is SNHLY and CDR2 is FYNNEI.

CDR3 nucleotide sequence: TGTGCCAGCAGCTGGGACAGGCGTGCAGATACGCAGTATTTT. This gives the protein CASSWDRRADTQYF. V is TRBV7-9 and J is TRBJ2-3; 8 bases align to TRBD1. Germline V gene sequence: CDR1 SEHNR, CDR2 FQNEAQ (reference sequence). This CDR3 has 14 amino acids. V lost 4 bases, J lost 4 bases, and 4 bases stayed unmatched.

As to this clone: The sample holds other DNA sequences that translate to the same CDR3. V and J are TRBV7-9 and TRBJ1-2; tentatively, D is TRBD1 (6 bases). Per the germline V gene, CDR1 is SEHNR and CDR2 is FQNEAQ (reference sequence). Deletions cut 5 bases from V and 4 bases from J, with 8 bases between. The CDR3 contains 12 residues. This chain's CDR3 is CASSEDSYGYTF. For the CDR3, the DNA is TGTGCCAGCAGCGAGGACAGCTATGGCTACACCTTC.

The CDR3 nucleotides are TGTGCCAGCAGCTTAGTTGGCAGCGGAGAGACCCAGTACTTC. It is translated as CASSLVGSGETQYF. The gene calls are TRBV7-9 and TRBJ2-5, with a possible D match to TRBD2 (5 bases). Trimming pared 1 base from V and 4 bases from J, leaving 10 bases between. There are 14 residues in the CDR3. Germline V CDR1 and CDR2: SEHNR, FQNEAQ (reference sequence). The full variable domain, with the rest looked up from reference TRBV7-9 and TRBJ2-5, is DTGVSQNPRHKITKRGQNVTFRCDPISEHNRLYWYRQTLGQGPEFLTYFQNEAQLEKSRLLSDRFSAERPKGSFSTLEIQRTEQGDSAMYLCASSLVGSGETQYFGPGTRLLVL.

This clone was found a few times. The CDR3 is CASSQGASGNQETQYF. The CDR3 nucleotides read TGTGCCAGCAGCCAAGGGGCTAGCGGTAACCAAGAGACCCAGTACTTC. The chain combines TRBV4-2 with TRBJ2-5; 7 nucleotides align to TRBD2. Germline V gives CDR1 LGHNA, CDR2 YNFKEQ. V dropped 1 base and J dropped 0; count of bases not matched to a gene: 5. CDR3 size: 16 residues.

V usage is TRBV11-1 and J usage is TRBJ2-3, with D possibly TRBD2 on 5 matching bases. The CDR3 contains 16 residues. Germline lookup yields CDR1 SGHAT and CDR2 FQDESV (reference sequence). V was trimmed by 1 base and J by 10 bases, leaving 21 bases between them. As DNA, the CDR3 is TGTGCCAGCAGCTTAGGGGGTAGCGCGAAAGGTGCTTCGCAGTATTTT. Residues: CASSLGGSAKGASQYF.

The rearrangement links TRBV6-5 to TRBJ1-3; a weak D match, TRBD1 (6 bases). The CDR3 spans 14 residues. V was trimmed by 5 bases and J by 4 bases, leaving 12 bases between them. Germline V gene data show CDR1 as MNHEY and CDR2 as SVGAGI. In DNA, the CDR3 is TGTGCCAGCAGTCTGGACAGCTTCGGAAACACCATATATTTT. This translates into CASSLDSFGNTIYF.

This clone was detected a few times. This chain links TRBV4-1 with TRBJ2-7; 8 nucleotides agree with TRBD2. CDR1 MGHRA and CDR2 YSYEKL come from the germline V gene. There are 17 residues in the CDR3. Losses at the gene ends were 0 bases for V and 5 bases for J; bases not matched to a gene: 12. The CDR3 here is CASSQDRDSGEPNEQYF. For the CDR3, the DNA is TGCGCCAGCAGCCAAGATCGGGATAGCGGGGAGCCGAACGAGCAGTACTTC.

The chain is built from TRBV5-5 and TRBJ1-6; D unresolved. V was pared by 2 bases and J by 2 bases, with 20 bases between. There are 19 residues in the CDR3. CDR1 and CDR2 (germline): SGHKS, YYEKEE (reference sequence). CDR3 region: CASSLSADTRAPYNSPLHF. In nucleotides, the CDR3 is TGTGCCAGCAGCTTATCGGCGGATACCCGAGCCCCCTATAATTCACCCCTCCACTTT.

The rearrangement joins TRBV11-3 to TRBJ1-1; D remains ambiguous. Germline V gene lookup returns CDR1 SGHNT and CDR2 YENEEA. The CDR3 extends over 16 amino acids. V was shortened by 5 bases and J by 0 bases, with 16 bases between the two germline ends. In DNA, the CDR3 is TGTGCCAGCAGCCCGAGGTCCGGAGCCATGAACACTGAAGCTTTCTTT. Translated: CASSPRSGAMNTEAFF.

The chain joins TRBV12-5 to TRBJ2-2; D is perhaps TRBD1 (5 bases). This CDR3 is built from 19 residues. V shed 3 bases and J shed 5 bases, with 25 bases lying between them. Per germline, CDR1 LGHNT and CDR2 FRNRAP. The CDR3 protein is CASGFGPLTSQGWTGELFF. The CDR3 DNA is TGTGCTAGTGGTTTCGGCCCCCTCACGTCGCAGGGTTGGACCGGGGAGCTGTTTTTT.

This clone occurred a few times. The J gene is TRBJ2-1, the V gene TRBV5-3, with no clear D. TRBV5-3 is assigned to the ORF class and has an uncertain function. The CDR3 runs to 13 residues. Trimming left V 4 bases short and J 9 bases short, with 14 bases between. The CDR3 bases are TGTGCCAGAAGCCGAAGTAAAACTGGTGAGCAGTTCTTC. Translating gives CARSRSKTGEQFF.

This chain connects TRBV25-1 to TRBJ2-5; D unresolved. The CDR3 has 13 residues. CDR1 is MGHDK and CDR2 is SYGVNS in the germline V gene. Trimming took off 5 bases at V and 4 bases at J, with 11 bases between the two ends. CDR3 nucleotide sequence: TGTGCCAGCAGTTTAGGCGGCCCAGAGACCCAGTACTTC. This encodes CASSLGGPETQYF.

The rearrangement uses TRBV15 and TRBJ1-2; tentative D call: TRBD1 (6 bases). The germline gives CDR1 LNHNV, CDR2 YYDKDF (reference sequence). The CDR3 consists of 14 residues. Deletions cut 1 base from V and 8 bases from J, with 14 bases between. Here the CDR3 reads CATSRGGGARGYTF. The CDR3 bases are TGTGCCACCAGCAGAGGAGGGGGGGCGCGAGGCTACACCTTC.

The V gene is TRBV6-1, the J gene TRBJ1-6, with D possibly TRBD1 on 5 matching bases. The V and J ends lost 5 bases and 13 bases respectively, with 21 bases between them. From germline, CDR1 is MNHNS and CDR2 SASEGT. This CDR3 comprises 15 residues. The CDR3 coding sequence is TGTGCCAGCAGTCCGAAAACACAGGAAATTCACCCCCTCCACTTT. As protein: CASSPKTQEIHPLHF.